The 28 T cell receptor beta chains below were found in one sample sequenced in a study of blood T cell repertoires in COVID-19. Profiling relied on immunoSEQ multiplex PCR, and the TCRdb table lists in-frame clones only, not all of them. Among some 150,000 clones listed, around 90% were seen once. Sequencing input: peripheral blood. The receptors come from a man between 60 and 70 years old with acute or convalescent COVID-19.

The genes are TRBV6-4 and TRBJ2-1; 7 bases fit TRBD1. V was clipped by 5 bases and J by 2 bases; unmatched bases: 3. The CDR3 runs to 14 residues. The germline V gene encodes CDR1 MRHNA and CDR2 SNTAGT. Here the CDR3 reads CASSPTGTYNEQFF. The CDR3 coding sequence is TGTGCCAGCAGTCCGACAGGGACCTACAATGAGCAGTTCTTC.

This chain links TRBV4-1 with TRBJ1-1; 7 nucleotides agree with TRBD1. The J segment lost 6 bases and the V segment lost 5 bases, leaving 12 bases of the junction unmatched. From germline, CDR1 is MGHRA and CDR2 YSYEKL. The CDR3 spans 15 residues. As DNA, the CDR3 is TGCGCCAGCAGCGAAACTTTTCGGACAGGCGCTGAAGCTTTCTTT. This codes for CASSETFRTGAEAFF.

V and J are TRBV6-2 or TRBV6-3 and TRBJ1-2, with 8 bases fitting TRBD1. There are 16 residues in the CDR3. V trimming: 2 bases; J trimming: 0 bases; junction bases outside the gene matches: 5. Germline-derived CDR1 and CDR2 are MNHEY and SVGEGT. CDR3 nucleotides: TGTGCCAGCAGTTACGGAAGGACAGGGCCTAACTATGGCTACACCTTC. Its translation: CASSYGRTGPNYGYTF.

V usage is TRBV5-5 and J usage is TRBJ1-5, with D possibly TRBD1 on 6 matching bases. Trimming took off 0 bases at V and 2 bases at J, with 9 bases between the two ends. The CDR3 has 15 amino acids. The germline CDR1 and CDR2 sequences are SGHKS and YYEKEE (reference sequence). The CDR3 DNA follows: TGTGCCAGCAGCTTGGTTTACAGGGGCAATCAGCCCCAGCATTTT. This gives the protein CASSLVYRGNQPQHF.

The CDR3 reads CASLLVETQYF. CDR3 DNA sequence: TGTGCCAGCTTACTGGTAGAGACCCAGTACTTC. The chain couples TRBV7-2 to TRBJ2-5, with D unclear. Per the germline V gene, CDR1 is SGHTA and CDR2 is FQGNSA. The CDR3 is made up of 11 amino acids. V was shortened by 8 bases and J by 4 bases, with 8 bases between the two germline ends.

The rearrangement links TRBV30 to TRBJ1-1; TRBD1 matches 10 bases. Germline V gene sequence: CDR1 GTSNPN, CDR2 SVGIG (reference sequence). CDR3 length: 16 amino acids. After removal of 2 bases from V and 2 bases from J, the junction contained 8 bases not matched to a gene. CDR3 sequence: CAWSFDWDRGNTEAFF. The CDR3 DNA is TGTGCCTGGAGTTTCGATTGGGACAGGGGAAACACTGAAGCTTTCTTT.

This chain joins TRBV15 and TRBJ1-4; TRBD1 matches 8 bases. There are 15 residues in the CDR3. The germline V gene has CDR1 LNHNV and CDR2 YYDKDF (reference sequence). V trimming: 3 bases; J trimming: 8 bases; junction bases outside the gene matches: 8. The DNA for the CDR3 is TGTGCCACCAGCAGCTTGGGACAGGTCTTGGAAAAACTGTTTTTT. Translation gives CATSSLGQVLEKLFF.

CDR3 sequence reads: CASSRTGQPQHF. The CDR3 bases are TGTGCCAGCAGCCGGACAGGACAGCCCCAGCATTTT. The chain links TRBV7-9 to TRBJ1-5, with TRBD1 matching 7 bases. The ends lost 5 bases at V and 7 bases at J; junction bases unmatched: 2. The CDR3 runs 12 residues. Germline assignment: CDR1 SEHNR and CDR2 FQNEAQ (reference sequence).

The rearrangement uses TRBV11-2 and TRBJ2-5; 8 bases agree with TRBD2. CDR1 and CDR2 (germline): SGHAT, FQNNGV. The CDR3 is made up of 15 amino acids. V gave up 3 bases and J gave up 5 bases; unmatched junction bases: 8. CDR3 sequence reads: CASSLGGGPWETQYF. CDR3 nucleotide sequence: TGTGCCAGCAGCTTGGGCGGGGGGCCTTGGGAGACCCAGTACTTC.

The rearrangement joins TRBV5-1 to TRBJ2-1; TRBD2 aligns across 7 bases. The J segment lost 5 bases and the V segment lost 3 bases, leaving 8 bases of the junction unmatched. This CDR3 has 15 residues. The germline V gene encodes CDR1 SGHRS and CDR2 YFSETQ. For the CDR3, the DNA is TGCGCCAGCAGCTCCAGCGGGGCCAAGCACAATGAGCAGTTCTTC. Protein product: CASSSSGAKHNEQFF.

The chain employs TRBV19 and TRBJ1-5; D unclear. Germline CDR1 reads LNHDA; CDR2 reads SQIVND (reference sequence). Trimming stripped 1 base from V and 7 bases from J, with 14 bases between. The length of the CDR3 is 15 residues. The CDR3 bases are TGTGCCAGTAGTATAGGAGGGCACCTTAAACAGCCCCAGCATTTT. Translating gives CASSIGGHLKQPQHF. The whole variable domain, remainder taken from reference TRBV19 and TRBJ1-5, is DGGITQSPKYLFRKEGQNVTLSCEQNLNHDAMYWYRQDPGQGLRLIYYSQIVNDFQKGDIAEGYSVSREKKESFPLTVTSAQKNPTAFYLCASSIGGHLKQPQHFGDGTRLSIL.

The chain has TRBV5-1 and TRBJ1-1; 8 bases line up with TRBD1. Germline V CDR1 and CDR2: SGHRS, YFSETQ. Trimming removed 0 bases from V and 3 bases from J; junction bases left unmatched: 7. The CDR3 loop spans 16 amino acids. The CDR3 bases are TGCGCCAGCAGCTTGGTCGGACCGACAGGGGACACTGAAGCTTTCTTT. Protein: CASSLVGPTGDTEAFF.

Turning to this clone: Other DNA sequences within the sample encode an identical CDR3. V is TRBV18 and J is TRBJ1-5, with TRBD1 identical over 7 bases. This CDR3 is 13 amino acids long. With 2 bases clipped from V and 5 bases from J, the junction kept 0 bases outside the gene matches. CDR1 is KGHSH, CDR2 LQKENI, per germline. The CDR3 is CASSPDRDQPQHF. The CDR3 DNA is TGTGCCAGCTCACCAGACAGGGATCAGCCCCAGCATTTT.

The chain is built from TRBV7-9 and TRBJ2-7; 10 bases match TRBD1. The CDR3 sequence is 14 residues long. From germline, CDR1 is SEHNR and CDR2 FQNEAQ (reference sequence). V shed 4 bases, J shed 12 bases, and the junction held 12 bases outside the gene matches. CDR3 in DNA: TGTGCCAGCAGCTCCTTGGACAGGGGGAGGAGGGGGTACTTC. Translation gives CASSSLDRGRRGYF. Full variable domain (rest looked up from reference TRBV7-9 and TRBJ2-7): DTGVSQNPRHKITKRGQNVTFRCDPISEHNRLYWYRQTLGQGPEFLTYFQNEAQLEKSRLLSDRFSAERPKGSFSTLEIQRTEQGDSAMYLCASSSLDRGRRGYFGPGTRLTVT.

This chain links TRBV6-5 with TRBJ1-2; 7 bases agree with TRBD1. Germline V gene data show CDR1 as MNHEY and CDR2 as SVGAGI. The CDR3 is 14 amino acids. V was pared by 2 bases and J by 6 bases, with 6 bases of the junction left unmatched. The CDR3 sequence is CASSYRYRGDGYTF. As DNA, the CDR3 is TGTGCCAGCAGTTACCGTTACAGGGGTGATGGCTACACCTTC.

The chain recombines TRBV15 with TRBJ1-5; 9 bases are shared with TRBD1. Germline CDR1 LNHNV, CDR2 YYDKDF (reference sequence). V lost 1 base to trimming and J lost 4 bases; unmatched junction nucleotides: 2. CDR3 size: 15 residues. CDR3 sequence reads: CATSRGGTGNQPQHF. CDR3 coding DNA: TGTGCCACCAGCAGAGGGGGGACAGGGAATCAGCCCCAGCATTTT.

The rearrangement links TRBV10-3 to TRBJ1-2; D might be TRBD1 (5 bases). With 2 bases removed from V and 4 bases from J, the gap between germline ends came to 14 bases. This CDR3 has 15 amino acids. Germline V gives CDR1 ENHRY, CDR2 SYGVKD. The CDR3 protein is CAISEREQASYGYTF. The DNA of the CDR3 is TGTGCCATCAGTGAGAGGGAACAGGCCAGCTATGGCTACACCTTC.

This clone has only one observation. The chain uses TRBV19 and TRBJ1-2; 12 bases match TRBD1. In germline, CDR1 is LNHDA, CDR2 SQIVND (reference sequence). The CDR3 loop spans 16 amino acids. Losses at the gene ends were 3 bases for V and 4 bases for J; bases not matched to a gene: 6. This chain's CDR3 is CASSIEGTGGFYGYTF. The CDR3 nucleotides are TGTGCCAGTAGTATCGAGGGGACAGGGGGCTTCTATGGCTACACCTTC.

This clone has more than one count but fewer than ten. The chain uses TRBV19 and TRBJ1-4, with 7 bases matching TRBD1. Germline assignment: CDR1 LNHDA and CDR2 SQIVND (reference sequence). The CDR3 length is 14 residues. V was pared by 6 bases and J by 7 bases, with 8 bases of the junction left unmatched. CDR3 sequence reads: CASSQTGRSEKLFF. The DNA of the CDR3 is TGTGCCAGTAGCCAGACAGGGCGTAGTGAAAAACTGTTTTTT.

The gene calls are TRBV19 and TRBJ1-2, with D unresolved. V was cut by 3 bases and J by 0 bases, with 11 bases left in between. CDR1 and CDR2 from the germline V gene are LNHDA and SQIVND (reference sequence). The CDR3 has 15 residues. CDR3 in DNA: TGTGCCAGTAGTATTGGCGGGAGAGCTAACTATGGCTACACCTTC. This codes for CASSIGGRANYGYTF.

V and J are TRBV2 and TRBJ2-2, with TRBD2 identical over 8 bases. V was pared by 10 bases and J by 6 bases, with 7 bases of the junction left unmatched. In germline, CDR1 is SNHLY, CDR2 FYNNEI. The CDR3 totals 13 residues. The DNA of the CDR3 is TGTGCCACCGCCCGGGAGGGCGCCGGGGAGCTGTTTTTT. This sequence encodes CATAREGAGELFF. Supplemented by reference TRBV2 and TRBJ2-2, the full variable domain reads EPEVTQTPSHQVTQMGQEVILRCVPISNHLYFYWYRQILGQKVEFLVSFYNNEISEKSEIFDDQFSVERPDGSNFTLKIRSTKLEDSAMYFCATAREGAGELFFGEGSRLTVL.

In regard to this clone: Other DNA variants within this sample encode the same CDR3. The chain combines TRBV5-1 with TRBJ2-3; the D is unclear. The CDR3 contains 15 residues. V dropped 0 bases and J dropped 0 bases, with 8 bases sitting between them. CDR1 is SGHRS and CDR2 is YFSETQ in the germline V gene. CDR3 DNA sequence: TGCGCCAGCAGCTTGGGGCAGACTAGCACAGATACGCAGTATTTT. Encoded protein: CASSLGQTSTDTQYF. Supplemented by reference TRBV5-1 and TRBJ2-3, the full variable domain reads KAGVTQTPRYLIKTRGQQVTLSCSPISGHRSVSWYQQTPGQGLQFLFEYFSETQRNKGNFPGRFSGRQFSNSRSEMNVSTLELGDSALYLCASSLGQTSTDTQYFGPGTRLTVL.

The chain recombines TRBV7-2 with TRBJ1-5; D is perhaps TRBD1 (5 bases). The CDR3 is made up of 15 amino acids. V lost 5 bases to trimming and J lost 5 bases, with 16 bases between them. The germline gives CDR1 SGHTA, CDR2 FQGNSA. The chain's CDR3 is CASSPGGESYQPQHF. CDR3 bases: TGTGCCAGCAGCCCAGGAGGGGAATCATATCAGCCCCAGCATTTT.

V gene TRBV3-1 (or the pseudogene TRBV3-2) combines with J gene TRBJ1-2; tentative D call: TRBD1 (5 bases). The CDR3 is made up of 15 amino acids. Germline lookup yields CDR1 LGHDT and CDR2 YNNKEL (reference sequence). The V and J ends lost 0 bases and 8 bases respectively, with 16 bases between them. CDR3 sequence: CASSQDRQGRYGYTF. The DNA of the CDR3 is TGTGCCAGCAGCCAAGATCGCCAGGGAAGGTACGGCTACACCTTC.

CDR3 bases: TGTGCCAGCAGGGCCGGGACTAGATACAATGAGCAGTTCTTC. Translated, it gives CASRAGTRYNEQFF. The V call is TRBV11-1, the J call TRBJ2-1; TRBD2 matches 8 bases. This CDR3 has 14 amino acids. V dropped 6 bases and J dropped 4; count of bases not matched to a gene: 5. From germline, CDR1 is SGHAT and CDR2 FQDESV (reference sequence). Full variable domain (outside the CDR3, taken from reference TRBV11-1 and TRBJ2-1): EAEVAQSPRYKITEKSQAVAFWCDPISGHATLYWYRQILGQGPELLVQFQDESVVDDSQLPKDRFSAERLKGVDSTLKIQPAELGDSAMYLCASRAGTRYNEQFFGPGTRLTVL.

The CDR3 sequence: CASSQEGASNTEAFF. The CDR3 bases are TGCGCCAGCAGCCAGGAGGGTGCCTCGAACACTGAAGCTTTCTTT. The rearrangement uses TRBV4-1 and TRBJ1-1, with D unclear. This CDR3 is built from 15 residues. V gave up 3 bases and J gave up 1 base, with 12 bases separating them. CDR1 MGHRA and CDR2 YSYEKL come from the germline V gene.

This clone has a single count. The chain combines TRBV4-2 with TRBJ1-1; 9 bases are shared with TRBD1. V lost 4 bases and J lost 7; bases outside the gene matches: 7. The CDR3 has 14 residues. Per germline, CDR1 LGHNA and CDR2 YNFKEQ. The CDR3 DNA is TGTGCCAGCAGCCTGTCGAGGGGACAGGGTGAAGCTTTCTTT. Amino acids: CASSLSRGQGEAFF.

The genes are TRBV30 and TRBJ2-1; 8 bases fit TRBD2. The germline V gene encodes CDR1 GTSNPN and CDR2 SVGIG (reference sequence). The CDR3 totals 17 residues. V was clipped by 3 bases and J by 9 bases; unmatched bases: 19. The CDR3 bases are TGTGCCTGGAGCCGTAGTATTGGTAGCGGGGTGATGGTTGAGCAGTTCTTC. Protein sequence: CAWSRSIGSGVMVEQFF.